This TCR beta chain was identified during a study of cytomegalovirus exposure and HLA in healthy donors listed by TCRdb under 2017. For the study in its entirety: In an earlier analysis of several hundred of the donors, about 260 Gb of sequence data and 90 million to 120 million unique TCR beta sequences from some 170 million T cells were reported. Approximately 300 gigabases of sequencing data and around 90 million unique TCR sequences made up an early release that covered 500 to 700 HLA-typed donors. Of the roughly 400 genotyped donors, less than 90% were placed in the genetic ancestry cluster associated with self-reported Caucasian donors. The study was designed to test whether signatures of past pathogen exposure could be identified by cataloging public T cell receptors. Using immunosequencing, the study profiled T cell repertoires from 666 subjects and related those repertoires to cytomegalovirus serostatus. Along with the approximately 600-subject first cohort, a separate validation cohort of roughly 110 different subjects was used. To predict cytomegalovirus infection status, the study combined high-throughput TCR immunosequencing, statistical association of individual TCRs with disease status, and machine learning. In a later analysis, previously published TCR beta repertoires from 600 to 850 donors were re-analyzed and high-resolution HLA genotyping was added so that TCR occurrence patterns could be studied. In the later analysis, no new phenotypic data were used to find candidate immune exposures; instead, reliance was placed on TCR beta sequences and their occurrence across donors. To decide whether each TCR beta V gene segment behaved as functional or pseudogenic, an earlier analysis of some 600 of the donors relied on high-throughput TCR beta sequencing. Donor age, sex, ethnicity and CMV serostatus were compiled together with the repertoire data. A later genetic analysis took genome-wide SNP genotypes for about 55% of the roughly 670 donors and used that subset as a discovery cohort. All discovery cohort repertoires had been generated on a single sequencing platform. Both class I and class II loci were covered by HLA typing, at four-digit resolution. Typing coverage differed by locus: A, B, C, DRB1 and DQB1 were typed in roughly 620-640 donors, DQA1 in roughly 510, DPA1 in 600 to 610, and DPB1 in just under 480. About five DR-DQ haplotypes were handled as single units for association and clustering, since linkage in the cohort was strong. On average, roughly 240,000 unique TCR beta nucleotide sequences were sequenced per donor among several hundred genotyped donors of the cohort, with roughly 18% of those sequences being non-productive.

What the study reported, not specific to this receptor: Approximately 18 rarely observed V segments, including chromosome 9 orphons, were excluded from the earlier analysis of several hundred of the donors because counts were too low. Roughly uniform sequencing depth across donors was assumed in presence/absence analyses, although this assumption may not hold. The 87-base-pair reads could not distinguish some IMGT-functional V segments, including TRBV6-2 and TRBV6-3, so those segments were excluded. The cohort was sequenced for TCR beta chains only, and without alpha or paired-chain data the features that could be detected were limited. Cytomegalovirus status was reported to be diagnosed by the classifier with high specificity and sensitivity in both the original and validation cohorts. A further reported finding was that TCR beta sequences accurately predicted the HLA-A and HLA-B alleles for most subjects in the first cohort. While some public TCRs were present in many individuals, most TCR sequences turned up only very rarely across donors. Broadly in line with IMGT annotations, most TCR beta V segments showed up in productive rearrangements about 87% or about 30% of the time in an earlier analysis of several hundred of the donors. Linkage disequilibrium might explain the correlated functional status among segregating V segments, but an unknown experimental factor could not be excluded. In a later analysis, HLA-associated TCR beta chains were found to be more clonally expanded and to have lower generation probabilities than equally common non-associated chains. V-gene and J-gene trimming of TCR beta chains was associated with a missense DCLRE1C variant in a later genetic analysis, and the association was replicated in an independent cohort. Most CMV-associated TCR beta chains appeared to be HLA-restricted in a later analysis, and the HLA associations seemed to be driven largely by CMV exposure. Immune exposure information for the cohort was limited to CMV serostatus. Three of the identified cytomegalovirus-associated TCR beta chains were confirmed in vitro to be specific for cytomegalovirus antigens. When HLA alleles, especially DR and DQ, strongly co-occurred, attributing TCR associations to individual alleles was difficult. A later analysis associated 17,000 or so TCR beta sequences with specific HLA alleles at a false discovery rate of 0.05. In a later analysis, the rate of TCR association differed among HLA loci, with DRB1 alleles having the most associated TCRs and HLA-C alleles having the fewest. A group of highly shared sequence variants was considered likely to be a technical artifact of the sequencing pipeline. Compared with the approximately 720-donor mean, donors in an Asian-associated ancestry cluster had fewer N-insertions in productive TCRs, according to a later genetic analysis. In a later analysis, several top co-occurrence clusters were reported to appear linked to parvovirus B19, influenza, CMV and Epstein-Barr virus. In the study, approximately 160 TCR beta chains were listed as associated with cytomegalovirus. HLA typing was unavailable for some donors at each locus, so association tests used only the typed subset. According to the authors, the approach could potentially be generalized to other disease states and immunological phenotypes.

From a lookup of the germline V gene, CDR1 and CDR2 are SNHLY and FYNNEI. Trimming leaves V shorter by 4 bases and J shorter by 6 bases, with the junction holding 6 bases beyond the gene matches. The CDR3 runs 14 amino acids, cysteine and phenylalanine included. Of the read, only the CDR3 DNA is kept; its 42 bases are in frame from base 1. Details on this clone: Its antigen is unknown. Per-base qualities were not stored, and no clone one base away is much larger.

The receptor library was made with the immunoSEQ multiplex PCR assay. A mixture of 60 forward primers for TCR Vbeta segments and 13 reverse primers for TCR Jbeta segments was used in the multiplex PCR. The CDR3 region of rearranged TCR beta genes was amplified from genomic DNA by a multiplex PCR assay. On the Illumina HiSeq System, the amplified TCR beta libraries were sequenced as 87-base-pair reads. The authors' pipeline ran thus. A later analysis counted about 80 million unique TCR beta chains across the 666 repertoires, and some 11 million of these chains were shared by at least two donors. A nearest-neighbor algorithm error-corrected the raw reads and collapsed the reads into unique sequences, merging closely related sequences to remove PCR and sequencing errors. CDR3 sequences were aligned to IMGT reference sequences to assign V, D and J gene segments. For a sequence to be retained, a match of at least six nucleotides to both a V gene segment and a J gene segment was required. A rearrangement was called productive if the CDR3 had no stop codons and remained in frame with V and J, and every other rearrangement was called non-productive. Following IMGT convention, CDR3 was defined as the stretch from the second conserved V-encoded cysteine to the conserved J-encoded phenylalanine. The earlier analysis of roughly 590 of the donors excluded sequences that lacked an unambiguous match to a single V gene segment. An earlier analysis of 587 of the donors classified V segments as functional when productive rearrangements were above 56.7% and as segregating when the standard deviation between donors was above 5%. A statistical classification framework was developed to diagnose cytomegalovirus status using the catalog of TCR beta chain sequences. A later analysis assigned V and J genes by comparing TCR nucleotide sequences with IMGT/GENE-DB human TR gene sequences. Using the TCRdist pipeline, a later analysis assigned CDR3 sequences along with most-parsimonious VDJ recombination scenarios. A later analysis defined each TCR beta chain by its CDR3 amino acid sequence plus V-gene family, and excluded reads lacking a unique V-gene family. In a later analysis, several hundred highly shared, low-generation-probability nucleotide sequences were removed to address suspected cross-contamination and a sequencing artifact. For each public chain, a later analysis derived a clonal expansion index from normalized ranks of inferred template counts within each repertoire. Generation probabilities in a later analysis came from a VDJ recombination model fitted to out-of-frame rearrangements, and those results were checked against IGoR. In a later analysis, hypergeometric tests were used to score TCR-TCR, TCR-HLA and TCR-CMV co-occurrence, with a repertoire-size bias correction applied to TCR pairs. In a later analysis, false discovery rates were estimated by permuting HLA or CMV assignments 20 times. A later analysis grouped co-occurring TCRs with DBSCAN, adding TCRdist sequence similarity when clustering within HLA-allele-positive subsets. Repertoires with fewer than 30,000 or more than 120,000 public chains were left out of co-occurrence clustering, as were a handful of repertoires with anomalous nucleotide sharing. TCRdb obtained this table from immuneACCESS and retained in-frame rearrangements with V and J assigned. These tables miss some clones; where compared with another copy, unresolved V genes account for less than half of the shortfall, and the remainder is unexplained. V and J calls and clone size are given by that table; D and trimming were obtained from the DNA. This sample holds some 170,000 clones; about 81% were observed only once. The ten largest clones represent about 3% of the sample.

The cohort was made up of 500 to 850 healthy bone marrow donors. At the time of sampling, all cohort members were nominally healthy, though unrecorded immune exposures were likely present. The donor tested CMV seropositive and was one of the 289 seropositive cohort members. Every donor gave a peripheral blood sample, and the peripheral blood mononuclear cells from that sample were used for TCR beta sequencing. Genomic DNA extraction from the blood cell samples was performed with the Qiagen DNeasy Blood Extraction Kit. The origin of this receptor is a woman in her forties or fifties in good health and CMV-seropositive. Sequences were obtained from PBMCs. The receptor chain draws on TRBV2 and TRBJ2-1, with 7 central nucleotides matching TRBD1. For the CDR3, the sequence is CASSARQGTNEQFF. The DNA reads TGTGCCAGCAGTGCAAGACAGGGAACCAATGAGCAGTTCTTC.